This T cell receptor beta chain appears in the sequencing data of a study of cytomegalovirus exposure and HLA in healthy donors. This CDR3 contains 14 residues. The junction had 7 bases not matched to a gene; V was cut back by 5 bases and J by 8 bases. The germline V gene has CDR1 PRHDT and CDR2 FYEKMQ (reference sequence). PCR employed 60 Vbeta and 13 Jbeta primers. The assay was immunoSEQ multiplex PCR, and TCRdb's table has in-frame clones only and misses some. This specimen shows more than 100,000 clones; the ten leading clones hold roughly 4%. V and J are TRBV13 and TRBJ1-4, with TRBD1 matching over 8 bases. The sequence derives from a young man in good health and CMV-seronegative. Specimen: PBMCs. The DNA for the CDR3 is TGTGCCAGCAGCCGGACAGGGCCGAGCGAAAAACTGTTTTTT. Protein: CASSRTGPSEKLFF.